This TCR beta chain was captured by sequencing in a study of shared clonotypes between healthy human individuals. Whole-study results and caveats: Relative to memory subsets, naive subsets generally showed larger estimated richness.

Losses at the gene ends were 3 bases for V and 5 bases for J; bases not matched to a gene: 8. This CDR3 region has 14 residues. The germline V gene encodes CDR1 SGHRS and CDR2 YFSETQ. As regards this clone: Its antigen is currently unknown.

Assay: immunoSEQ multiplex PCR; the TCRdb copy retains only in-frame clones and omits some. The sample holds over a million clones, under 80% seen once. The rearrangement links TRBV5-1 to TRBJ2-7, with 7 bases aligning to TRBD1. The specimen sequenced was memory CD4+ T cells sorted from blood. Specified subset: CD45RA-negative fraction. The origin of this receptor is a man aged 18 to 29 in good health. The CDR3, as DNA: TGCGCCAGCAGCTCGGGACAGCCCGGGGACGAGCAGTACTTC. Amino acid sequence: CASSSGQPGDEQYF.